The clone carrying this TCR beta chain appeared once. Its matching antigen is unknown. The length of the CDR3 is 16 residues. Germline CDR1 is KGHDR and CDR2 is SFDVKD. Trimming shortened V by 4 bases and J by 2 bases, and 16 bases separated the two germline ends. These data come from a study of CD8 T cells in Susac syndrome. After extraction with the RNeasy kit, roughly 0.45 to 1 ug of the RNA was reverse transcribed using random hexamers. An immunoSEQ multiplex PCR generated amplified TCR beta CDR3 products spanning 54 Vbeta and 13 Jbeta. TCRdb redid the calling of the immunoSEQ multiplex PCR reads with MiXCR, one entry per CDR3 protein. The sample gives about 85,000 distinct CDR3 sequences, roughly 94% of which show up once; roughly 0.46% is in the top ten. Study results and caveats: Across the total CD8+ repertoires, approximately 17 Susac-specific public clones were found. The CD8+ TEMRA repertoires yielded a few such clones.

CD8+ and CD4+ T cells circulating in blood were sequenced for TCR beta. Susac syndrome patients met recently defined diagnostic criteria for definite or probable disease. Sequenced sample: CD8+ T cells from PBMCs. This clonotype originated in a human donor with Susac syndrome. The chain carries TRBV24-1 and TRBJ2-5, with a tentative D call TRBD2 (5 bases). CDR3 protein: CATSDGAALRQETQYF. In DNA, the CDR3 is TGTGCCACCAGTGACGGAGCGGCCCTGCGGCAAGAGACCCAGTACTTC.